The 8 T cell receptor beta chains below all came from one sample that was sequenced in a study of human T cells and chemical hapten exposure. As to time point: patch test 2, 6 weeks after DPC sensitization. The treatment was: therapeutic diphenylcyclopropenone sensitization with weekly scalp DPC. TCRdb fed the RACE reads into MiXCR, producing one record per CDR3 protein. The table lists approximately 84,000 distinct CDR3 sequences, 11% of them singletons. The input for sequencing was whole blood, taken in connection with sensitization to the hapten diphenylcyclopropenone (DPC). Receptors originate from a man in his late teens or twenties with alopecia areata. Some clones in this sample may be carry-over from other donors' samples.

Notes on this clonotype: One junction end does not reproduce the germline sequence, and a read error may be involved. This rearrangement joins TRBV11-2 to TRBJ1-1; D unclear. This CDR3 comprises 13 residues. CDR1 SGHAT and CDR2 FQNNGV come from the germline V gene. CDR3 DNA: TGTGCCAGCAGCTTAGAGATGGCGGGTCACGGAGACTTT. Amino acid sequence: CASSLEMAGHGDF.

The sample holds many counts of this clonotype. This CDR3 reads CASSIRQGSSYNSPLHF. In DNA form, the CDR3 reads TGTGCCAGTAGTATACGCCAGGGAAGCTCCTATAATTCACCCCTCCACTTT. The rearrangement links TRBV19 to TRBJ1-6; D possibly corresponds to TRBD1 (5 bases). The CDR3 has 17 residues. Between the trimmed V and J ends, which lost 2 bases and 0 bases, there was a span of 11 bases. Per the germline V gene, CDR1 is LNHDA and CDR2 is SQIVND (reference sequence).

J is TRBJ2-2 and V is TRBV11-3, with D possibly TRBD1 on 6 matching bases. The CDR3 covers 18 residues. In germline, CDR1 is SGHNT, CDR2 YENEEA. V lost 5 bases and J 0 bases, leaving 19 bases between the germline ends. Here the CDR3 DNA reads TGTGCCAGCAGCCAAGAATGGGGGCAGGGCGCGAACACCGGGGAGCTGTTTTTT. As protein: CASSQEWGQGANTGELFF.

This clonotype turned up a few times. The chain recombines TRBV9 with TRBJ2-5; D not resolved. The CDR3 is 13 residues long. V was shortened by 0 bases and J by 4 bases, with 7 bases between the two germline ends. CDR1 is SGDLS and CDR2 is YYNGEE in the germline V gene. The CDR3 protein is CASSVDIGETQYF. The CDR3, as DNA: TGTGCCAGCAGCGTAGATATAGGAGAGACCCAGTACTTC.

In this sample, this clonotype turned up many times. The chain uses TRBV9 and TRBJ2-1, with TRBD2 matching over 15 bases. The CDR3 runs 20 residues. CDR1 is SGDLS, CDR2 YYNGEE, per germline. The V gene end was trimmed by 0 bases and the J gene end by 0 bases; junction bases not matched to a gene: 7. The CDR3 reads CASSVAVGLAGGNSYNEQFF. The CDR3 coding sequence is TGTGCCAGCAGCGTAGCGGTGGGACTAGCGGGGGGCAACTCCTACAATGAGCAGTTCTTC.

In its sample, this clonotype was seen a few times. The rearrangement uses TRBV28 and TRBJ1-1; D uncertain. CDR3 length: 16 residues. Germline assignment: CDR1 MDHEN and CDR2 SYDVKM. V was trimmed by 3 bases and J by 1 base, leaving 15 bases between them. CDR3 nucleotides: TGTGCCAGCAGTTTCCCCGGGTTGTATGGGAACACTGAAGCTTTCTTT. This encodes CASSFPGLYGNTEAFF.

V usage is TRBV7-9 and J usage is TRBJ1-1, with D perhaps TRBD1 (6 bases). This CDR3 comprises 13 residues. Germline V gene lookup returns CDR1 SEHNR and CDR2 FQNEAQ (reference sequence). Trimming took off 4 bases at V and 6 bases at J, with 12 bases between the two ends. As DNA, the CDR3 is TGTGCCAGCAGCTCCACAGGGTCCGCTGAAGCTTTCTTT. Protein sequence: CASSSTGSAEAFF. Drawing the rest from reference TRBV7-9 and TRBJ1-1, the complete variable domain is DTGVSQNPRHKITKRGQNVTFRCDPISEHNRLYWYRQTLGQGPEFLTYFQNEAQLEKSRLLSDRFSAERPKGSFSTLEIQRTEQGDSAMYLCASSSTGSAEAFFGQGTRLTVV.

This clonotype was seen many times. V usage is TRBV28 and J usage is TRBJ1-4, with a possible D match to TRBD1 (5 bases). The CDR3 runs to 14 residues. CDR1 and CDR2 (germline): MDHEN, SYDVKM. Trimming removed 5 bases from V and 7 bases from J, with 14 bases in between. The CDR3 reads CASSLRDWGEKLFF. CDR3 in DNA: TGTGCCAGCAGTCTCCGGGACTGGGGTGAAAAACTGTTTTTT. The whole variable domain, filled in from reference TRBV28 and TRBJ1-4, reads DVKVTQSSRYLVKRTGEKVFLECVQDMDHENMFWYRQDPGLGLRLIYFSYDVKMKEKGDIPEGYSVSREKKERFSLILESASTNQTSMYLCASSLRDWGEKLFFGSGTQLSVL.